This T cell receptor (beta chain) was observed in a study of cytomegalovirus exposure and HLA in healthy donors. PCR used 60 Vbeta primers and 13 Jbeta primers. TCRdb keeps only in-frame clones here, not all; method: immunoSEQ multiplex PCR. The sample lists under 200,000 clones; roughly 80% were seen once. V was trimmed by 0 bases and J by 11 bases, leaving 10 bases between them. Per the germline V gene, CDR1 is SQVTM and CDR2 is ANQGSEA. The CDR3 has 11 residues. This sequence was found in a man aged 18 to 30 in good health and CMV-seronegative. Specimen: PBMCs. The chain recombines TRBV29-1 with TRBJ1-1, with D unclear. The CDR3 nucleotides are TGCAGCGTTGAAGATTGGAGGGAGGCTTTCTTT. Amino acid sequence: CSVEDWREAFF.